This T cell receptor beta chain was recovered during a study of human T cells and chemical hapten exposure. Study-level information: Minor pooled library volume differences mainly drove per-sample TCR yield variation.

Study outcomes and limitations: Significantly more large CDR3 similarity clusters arose among expanded TCRs than among controls. The count of PT1 expanded TCRs correlated positively with patch test score.

As to time point: patch test 1, 2 weeks after DPC sensitization. The treatment is: therapeutic diphenylcyclopropenone sensitization with weekly scalp DPC. The ends were cut back, 2 bases at V and 5 bases at J, with 6 bases in the middle. This CDR3 is built from 12 residues. Germline CDR1 reads SEHNR; CDR2 reads FQNEAQ (reference sequence). This clonotype was recorded at least ten times. Its antigen is unidentified. In the original processing: Per sample, the median was about 95,000 TCRs, with values from around 24,000 to 710,000. TCRdb called the RACE reads again in MiXCR, with one record for every CDR3 protein. These V and J calls are TCRdb output, not the study's own analysis. The sample lists tens of thousands of distinct CDR3 sequences; over 9.5% were seen once.

The chain uses TRBV7-9 and TRBJ2-5; D remains ambiguous. The sample here was whole blood, taken in connection with sensitization to the hapten diphenylcyclopropenone (DPC). This receptor was taken from a man in his forties with alopecia areata. Some clones in this sample may be carry-over from other donors' samples. DNA for the CDR3: TGTGCCAGCAGCTTAATTTCGGAGACCCAGTACTTC. This codes for CASSLISETQYF.